The source of this TCR beta chain is a study of blood T cell repertoires in COVID-19. Germline V lookup: CDR1 MNHEY, CDR2 SVGAGI. The CDR3 covers 13 residues. The V end was cut by 5 bases, the J end by 8 bases, with 15 bases between. Profiling relied on immunoSEQ multiplex PCR, and the TCRdb table lists in-frame clones only, not all of them. The data contain around 270,000 clones, around 85% of them singletons. This receptor was taken from a woman aged 30 to 39 who had recovered from COVID-19. The chain couples TRBV6-5 to TRBJ1-2; possibly TRBD1 for D (5 bases). Sequences were obtained from PBMCs or T cells enriched from blood (not recorded which). DNA for the CDR3: TGTGCCAGCAGTCCTACGACAGTGGTCGGCTACACCTTC. Translating gives CASSPTTVVGYTF.